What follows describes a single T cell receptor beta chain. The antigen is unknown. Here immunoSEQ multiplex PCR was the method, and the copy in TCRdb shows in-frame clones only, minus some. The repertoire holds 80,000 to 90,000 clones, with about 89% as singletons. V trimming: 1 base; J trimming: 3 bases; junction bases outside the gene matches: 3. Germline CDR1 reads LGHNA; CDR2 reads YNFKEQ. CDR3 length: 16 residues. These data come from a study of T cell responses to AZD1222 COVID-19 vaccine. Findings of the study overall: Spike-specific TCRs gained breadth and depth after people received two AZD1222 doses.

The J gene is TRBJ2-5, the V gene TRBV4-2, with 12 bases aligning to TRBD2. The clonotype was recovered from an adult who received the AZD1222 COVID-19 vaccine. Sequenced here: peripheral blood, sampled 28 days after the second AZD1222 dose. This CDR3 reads CASSQGRLAGEETQYF. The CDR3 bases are TGTGCCAGCAGCCAAGGGAGACTAGCGGGGGAAGAGACCCAGTACTTC.